This T cell receptor beta chain originates from a study of cytomegalovirus exposure and HLA in healthy donors. In its sample, this clone was seen a few times. A multiplex PCR was run with 60 Vbeta primers and 13 Jbeta primers. Assay used: immunoSEQ multiplex PCR; TCRdb lists only in-frame clones, some missing. The repertoire has fewer than 200,000 clones, 65% to 70% of them found once; the top ten carry around 4.3%. The receptor was derived from a woman between 18 and 29 years old in good health and CMV-seropositive. Sequencing was carried out using PBMCs.

The CDR3 reads CASSPRTGSNYGYTF. The CDR3 DNA sequence: TGCGCCAGCAGCCCGAGGACAGGCAGCAACTATGGCTACACCTTC. The genes are TRBV5-1 and TRBJ1-2; 7 nucleotides match TRBD1. Germline CDR1 is SGHRS and CDR2 is YFSETQ. V was clipped by 4 bases and J by 2 bases; unmatched bases: 8. There are 15 residues in the CDR3.